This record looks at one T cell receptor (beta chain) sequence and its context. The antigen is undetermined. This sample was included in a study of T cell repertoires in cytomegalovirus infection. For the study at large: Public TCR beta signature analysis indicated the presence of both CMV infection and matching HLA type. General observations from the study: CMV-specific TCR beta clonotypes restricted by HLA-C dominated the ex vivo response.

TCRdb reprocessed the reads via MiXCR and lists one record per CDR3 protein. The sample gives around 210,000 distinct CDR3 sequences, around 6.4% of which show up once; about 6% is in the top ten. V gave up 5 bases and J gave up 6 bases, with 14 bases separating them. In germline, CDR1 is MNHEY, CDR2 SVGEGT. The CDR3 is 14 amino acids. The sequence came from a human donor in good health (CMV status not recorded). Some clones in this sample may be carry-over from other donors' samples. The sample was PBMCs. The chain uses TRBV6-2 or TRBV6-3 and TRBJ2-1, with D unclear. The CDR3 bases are TGTGCCAGCAGTCCGGTAGTAACCCTCAATGAGCAGTTCTTC. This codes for CASSPVVTLNEQFF.